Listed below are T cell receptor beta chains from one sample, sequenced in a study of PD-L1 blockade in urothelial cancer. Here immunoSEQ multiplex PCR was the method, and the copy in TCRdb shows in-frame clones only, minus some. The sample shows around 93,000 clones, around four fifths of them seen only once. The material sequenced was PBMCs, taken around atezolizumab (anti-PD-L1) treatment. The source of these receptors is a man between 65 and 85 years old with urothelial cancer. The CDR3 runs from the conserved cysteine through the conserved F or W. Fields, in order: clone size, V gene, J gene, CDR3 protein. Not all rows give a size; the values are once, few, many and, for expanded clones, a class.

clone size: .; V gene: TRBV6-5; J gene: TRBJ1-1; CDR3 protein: CASSKQAQNTEAFF
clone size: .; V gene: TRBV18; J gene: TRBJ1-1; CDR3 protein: CASSRGTANTEAFF
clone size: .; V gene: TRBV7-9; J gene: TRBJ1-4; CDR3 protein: CASSRTGLNEKLFF
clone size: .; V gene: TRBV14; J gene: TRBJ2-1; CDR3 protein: CASSQLVAGAFYEQFF
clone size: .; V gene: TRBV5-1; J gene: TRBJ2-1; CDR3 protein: CASSLTAGEQFF
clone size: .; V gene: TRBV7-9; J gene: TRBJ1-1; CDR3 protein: CASSLQVNTEAFF
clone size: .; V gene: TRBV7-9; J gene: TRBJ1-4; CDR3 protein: CASRTGTGKEKLFF
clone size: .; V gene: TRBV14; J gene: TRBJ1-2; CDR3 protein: CASSLGRAGYTF
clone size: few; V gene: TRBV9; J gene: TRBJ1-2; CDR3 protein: CASSVDTGGYGYTF
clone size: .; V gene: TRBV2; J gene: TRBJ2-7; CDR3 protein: CASSYTGASTGEQYF
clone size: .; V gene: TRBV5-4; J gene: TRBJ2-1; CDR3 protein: CASRPIAGSGNNEQFF
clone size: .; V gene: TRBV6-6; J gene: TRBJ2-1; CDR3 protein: CASSPDGHEQFF
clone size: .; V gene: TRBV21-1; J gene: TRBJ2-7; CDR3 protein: CASSKESASGRNYEQYF
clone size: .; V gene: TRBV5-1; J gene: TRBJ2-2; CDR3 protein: CASSPRFGTGASGELFF
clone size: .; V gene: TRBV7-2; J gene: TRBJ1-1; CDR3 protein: CASSLGPFEGNTEAFF
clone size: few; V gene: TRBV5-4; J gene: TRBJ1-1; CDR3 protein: CASSPPRVQLSEAFF
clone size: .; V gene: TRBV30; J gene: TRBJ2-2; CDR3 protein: CAWTRGLAGGPGELFF
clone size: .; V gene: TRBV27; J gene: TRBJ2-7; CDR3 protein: CASRFHRGAREQYF
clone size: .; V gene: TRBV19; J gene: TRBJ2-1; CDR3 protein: CASSIRGRGSSYNEQFF
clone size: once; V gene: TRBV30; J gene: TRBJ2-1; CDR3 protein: CAWSEQGSSYNEQFF
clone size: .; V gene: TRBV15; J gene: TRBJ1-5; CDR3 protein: CATNQGGGKPQHF
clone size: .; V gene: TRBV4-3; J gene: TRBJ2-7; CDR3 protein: CASSQDGTSDFYEQYF
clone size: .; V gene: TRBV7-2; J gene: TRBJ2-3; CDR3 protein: CASSSFTDTQYF
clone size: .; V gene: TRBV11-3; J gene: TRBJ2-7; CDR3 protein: CASSLGGTSGSEQYF
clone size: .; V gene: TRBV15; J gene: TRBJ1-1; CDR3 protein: CATSRPTRGSTTEAFF
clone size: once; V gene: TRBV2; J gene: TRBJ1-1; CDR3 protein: CASSTGENTEAFF
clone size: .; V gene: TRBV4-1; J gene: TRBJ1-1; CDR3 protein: CASSPGNTEAFF
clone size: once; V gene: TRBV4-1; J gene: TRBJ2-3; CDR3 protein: CASSQVERTDTQYF
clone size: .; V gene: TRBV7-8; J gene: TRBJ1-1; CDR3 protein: CASSLARANTEAFF
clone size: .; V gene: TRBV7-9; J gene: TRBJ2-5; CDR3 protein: CASSLGLTAQYF
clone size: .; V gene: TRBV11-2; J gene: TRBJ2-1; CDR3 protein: CASSRSGTKSSYNEQFF
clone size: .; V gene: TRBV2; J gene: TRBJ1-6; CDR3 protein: CASSETGGSGSPLHF
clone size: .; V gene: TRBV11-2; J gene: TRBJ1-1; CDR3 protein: CASSLYGTEAFF
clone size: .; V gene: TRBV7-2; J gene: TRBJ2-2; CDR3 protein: CASSPYTGELFF
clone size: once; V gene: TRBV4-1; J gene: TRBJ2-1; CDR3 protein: CASSQDPVLAGSYNEQFF
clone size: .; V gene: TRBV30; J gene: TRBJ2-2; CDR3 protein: CAWTTDPSGRAGELFF
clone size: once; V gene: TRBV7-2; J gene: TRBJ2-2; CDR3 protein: CASSPGILPPQTVAGELFF
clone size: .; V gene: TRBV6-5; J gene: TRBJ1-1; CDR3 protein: CASGGGTEAFF
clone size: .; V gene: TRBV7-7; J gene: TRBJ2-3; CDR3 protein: CASSFEGGTQYF
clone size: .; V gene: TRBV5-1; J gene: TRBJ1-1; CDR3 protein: CASSYEYRGRGTEAFF
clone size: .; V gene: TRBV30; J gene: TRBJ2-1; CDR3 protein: CAWSVYPGTSGAHTPNNEQFF
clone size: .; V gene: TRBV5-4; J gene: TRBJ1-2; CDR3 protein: CASSPGQGAFYGYTF
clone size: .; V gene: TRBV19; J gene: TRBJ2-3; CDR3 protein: CATRGLIAVTDTQYF
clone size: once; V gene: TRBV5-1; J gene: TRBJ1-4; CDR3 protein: CASSLPNAGGELFF
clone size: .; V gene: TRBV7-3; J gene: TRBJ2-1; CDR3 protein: CASSLRGFNEQFF
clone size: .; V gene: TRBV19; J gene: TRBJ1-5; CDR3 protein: CASSRQGGQPQHF
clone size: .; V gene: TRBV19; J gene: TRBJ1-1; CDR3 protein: CASSIEPGLNTEAFF
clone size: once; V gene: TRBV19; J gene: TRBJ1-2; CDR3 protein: CASSLRRDGYGYTF
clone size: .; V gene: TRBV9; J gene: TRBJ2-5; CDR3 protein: CASSGGGPQETQYF
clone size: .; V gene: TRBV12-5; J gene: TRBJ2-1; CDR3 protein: CASSHGGLALFF
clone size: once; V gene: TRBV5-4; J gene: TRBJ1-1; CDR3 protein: CASSPPPTGITEAFF
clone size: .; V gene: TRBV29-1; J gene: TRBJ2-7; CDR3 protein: CSVEQSYEQYF
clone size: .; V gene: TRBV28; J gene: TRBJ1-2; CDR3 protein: CASGGDNYGYTF
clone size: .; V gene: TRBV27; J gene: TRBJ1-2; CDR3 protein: CASRPRPNLNYGYTF
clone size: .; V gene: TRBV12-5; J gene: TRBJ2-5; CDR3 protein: CASGLVEGTQYF
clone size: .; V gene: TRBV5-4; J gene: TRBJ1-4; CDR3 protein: CASSGPRMEKLFF
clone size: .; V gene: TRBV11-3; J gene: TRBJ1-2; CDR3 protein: CASSLDQGTQDGYTF
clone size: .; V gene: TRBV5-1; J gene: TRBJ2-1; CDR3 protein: CASSVTSGRNNEQFF
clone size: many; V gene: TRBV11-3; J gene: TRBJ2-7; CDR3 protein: CASSWTSFEQYF